This T cell receptor beta chain was identified in a study of identical twins. General study findings and limits: Fewer insertions characterized abundant cord blood beta clonotypes, whereas memory repertoires showed none.

TCRdb fed the 5' RACE reads into MiXCR, producing one record per CDR3 protein. The table lists about 700,000 distinct CDR3 sequences, approximately 9% of them singletons, with roughly 0.97% in the top ten. All donors were healthy Caucasians. To note about this clonotype: What it recognizes is unknown.

There are 15 residues in the CDR3. Germline CDR1 is MGHDK and CDR2 is SYGVNS. Trimming took off 7 bases at V and 10 bases at J, with 23 bases between the two ends. The same sample was also used in a study of yellow fever vaccine responses in identical twins. Per that study: Twins reportedly showed a vaccine T cell response that seemed partly convergent and partly personalized.

The receptor was isolated from a woman under 30 in good health. Material: PBMCs. The chain recombines TRBV25-1 with TRBJ2-1, with D tentatively TRBD1 (6 bases). CDR3 nucleotides: TGTGCCAGCACCCCCCTTGAGGTGGGGGCTGGAGAGCAGTTCTTC. The encoded protein is CASTPLEVGAGEQFF.